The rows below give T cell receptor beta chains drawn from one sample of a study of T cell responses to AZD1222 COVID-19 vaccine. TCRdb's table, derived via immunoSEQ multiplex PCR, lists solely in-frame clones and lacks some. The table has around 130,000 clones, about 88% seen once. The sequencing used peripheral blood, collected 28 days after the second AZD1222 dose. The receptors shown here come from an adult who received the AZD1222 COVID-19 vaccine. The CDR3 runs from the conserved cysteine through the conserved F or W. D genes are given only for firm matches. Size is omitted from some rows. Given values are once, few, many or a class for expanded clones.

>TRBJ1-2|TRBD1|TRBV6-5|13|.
TGTGCCAGCATCCTAGACAGGGCGGGTGGCTACACCTTC
CASILDRAGGYTF
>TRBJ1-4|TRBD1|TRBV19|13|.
TGTGCCAGTAAGGACAGGGGAATGGAAAAACTGTTTTTT
CASKDRGMEKLFF
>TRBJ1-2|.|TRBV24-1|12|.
TGTGCCACCAGTGATTTGAACTATGGCTACACCTTC
CATSDLNYGYTF
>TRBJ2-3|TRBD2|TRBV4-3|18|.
TGCGCCAGCAGCCAAGAGCGGCCTAGCGGGGGGATCACAGATACGCAGTATTTT
CASSQERPSGGITDTQYF
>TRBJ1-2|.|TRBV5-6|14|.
TGTGCCAGCAGCTTGGAAGGGTCGAACTATGGCTACACCTTC
CASSLEGSNYGYTF
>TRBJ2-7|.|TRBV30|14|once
TGTGCCTGGAGCCCTCCCAGGCCCCTCTACGAGCAGTACTTC
CAWSPPRPLYEQYF
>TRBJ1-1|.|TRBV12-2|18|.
TGTGCAAGTCGCCCGCCGGCGAGTCGGGATTTTATGAACACTGAAGCTTTCTTT
CASRPPASRDFMNTEAFF
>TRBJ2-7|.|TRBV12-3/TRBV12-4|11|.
TGTGCCAGCAGCGCTCTTGATGAGCAGTACTTC
CASSALDEQYF
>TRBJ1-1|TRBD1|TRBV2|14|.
TGTGCCAGCGTCGCGGACAGGGAGAACACTGAAGCTTTCTTT
CASVADRENTEAFF
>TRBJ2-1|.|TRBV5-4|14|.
TGTGCCAGCAGCCGGGGGACGGTGTACAATGAGCAGTTCTTC
CASSRGTVYNEQFF
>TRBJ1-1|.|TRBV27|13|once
TGTGCCAGCAGTTTATTCCGGGGCACTGAAGCTTTCTTT
CASSLFRGTEAFF
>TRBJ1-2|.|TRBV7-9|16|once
TGTGCCAGCAGCTTGGCAGAAGCGGGGGAAGGCTATGGCTACACCTTC
CASSLAEAGEGYGYTF
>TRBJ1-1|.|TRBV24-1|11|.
TGTGCCACCAGTGATTACCCGCCAGCTTTCTTT
CATSDYPPAFF
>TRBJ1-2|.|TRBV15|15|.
TGTGCCACCAGCAGAGATGGGACGGGTAACTATGGCTACACCTTC
CATSRDGTGNYGYTF
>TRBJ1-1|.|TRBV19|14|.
TGTGCCAGTACTGCAGGGCAATTGAACACTGAAGCTTTCTTT
CASTAGQLNTEAFF
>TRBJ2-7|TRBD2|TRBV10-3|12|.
TGTGCCACCCGGCGGGAGGGGGACGAGCAGTACTTC
CATRREGDEQYF
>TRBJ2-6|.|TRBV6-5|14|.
TGTGCCAGCAGTACTTGGTCTGGGGCCAACGTCCTGACTTTC
CASSTWSGANVLTF
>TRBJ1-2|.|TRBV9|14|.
TGTGCCAGCAGCGTAGCTGCAGGGCCCTATGGCTACACCTTC
CASSVAAGPYGYTF
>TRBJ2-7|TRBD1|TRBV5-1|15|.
TGCGCCAGCAGCTACTATGGACAGGGTGTGTACGAGCAGTACTTC
CASSYYGQGVYEQYF
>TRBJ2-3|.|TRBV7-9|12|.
TGTGCCAGCAGCTTAGGGCCCGATACGCAGTATTTT
CASSLGPDTQYF
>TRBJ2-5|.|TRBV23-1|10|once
TGCGCCAGCAGTCAAGTGACTCAGTACTTC
CASSQVTQYF
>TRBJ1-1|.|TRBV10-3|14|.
TGTGCCATCAGTGAACAGGGTCGGAGAACTGAAGCTTTCTTT
CAISEQGRRTEAFF
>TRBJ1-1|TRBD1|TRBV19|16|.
TGTGCCAGTAGGACCCTTAGGACAGGGATGAACACTGAAGCTTTCTTT
CASRTLRTGMNTEAFF
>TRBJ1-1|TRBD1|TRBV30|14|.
TGTGCCTGGAGTGAGGGACAGCCTAACACTGAAGCTTTCTTT
CAWSEGQPNTEAFF
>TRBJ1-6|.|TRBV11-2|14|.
TGTGCCAGCAGCTTGGGGAGAGGTAATTCACCCCTCCACTTT
CASSLGRGNSPLHF
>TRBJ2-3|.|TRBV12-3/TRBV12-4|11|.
TGTGCCAGCAGCCACCGTGGTACGCAGTATTTT
CASSHRGTQYF
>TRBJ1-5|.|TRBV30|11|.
TGTGCCTGGGGGGTAGGGCAGCCCCAGCATTTT
CAWGVGQPQHF
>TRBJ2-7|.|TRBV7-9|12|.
TGTGCCAGCAGTTTGACTGGCTACGAGCAGTACTTC
CASSLTGYEQYF
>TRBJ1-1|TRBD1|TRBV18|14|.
TGTGCCAGCTCACCATATGGGACAGGTTCTGAAGCTTTCTTT
CASSPYGTGSEAFF
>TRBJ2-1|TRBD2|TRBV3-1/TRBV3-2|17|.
TGTGCCAGCAGCCAGCTGTTCGGGAGGGGGGCCTACAATGAGCAGTTCTTC
CASSQLFGRGAYNEQFF
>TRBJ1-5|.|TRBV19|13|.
TGTGCCAGTAGTATCGATAGAACTCAGCCCCAGCATTTT
CASSIDRTQPQHF
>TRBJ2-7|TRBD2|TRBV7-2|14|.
TGTGCCAGCAGCTCTGGACTAGTGGGGGGTGAGCAGTACTTC
CASSSGLVGGEQYF
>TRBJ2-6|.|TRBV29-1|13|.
TGCAGCGTTGAGGGGTCTGGGGCCAACGTCCTGACTTTC
CSVEGSGANVLTF
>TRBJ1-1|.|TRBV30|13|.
TGTGCCTGGACGCCGGGGTCCGGCACTGAAGCTTTCTTT
CAWTPGSGTEAFF
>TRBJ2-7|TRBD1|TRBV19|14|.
TGTGCCAGTAGCGGACAGGTCACCTCCTACGAGCAGTACTTC
CASSGQVTSYEQYF
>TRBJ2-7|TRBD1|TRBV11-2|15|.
TGTGCCAGCAGCCTACAGGGGACGAGCTCCTACGAGCAGTACTTC
CASSLQGTSSYEQYF
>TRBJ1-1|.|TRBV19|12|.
TGTGCCAGTATTGGCCGGACGGGGCAAGCTTTCTTT
CASIGRTGQAFF
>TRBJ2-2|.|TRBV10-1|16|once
TGCGCCAGCAGTGACCCCCGAGGGGTAGGCACCGGGGAGCTGTTTTTT
CASSDPRGVGTGELFF
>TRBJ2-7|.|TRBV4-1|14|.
TGCGCCAGCAGCCAACCGACGAGCTCCTACGAGCAGTACTTC
CASSQPTSSYEQYF
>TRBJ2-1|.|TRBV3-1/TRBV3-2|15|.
TGTGCCAGCAGCCAAGGGGCAGGGCCCTACAATGAGCAGTTCTTC
CASSQGAGPYNEQFF
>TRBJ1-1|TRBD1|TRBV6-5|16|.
TGTGCCAGCAGTTACTCGACAGGGATTATGAACACTGAAGCTTTCTTT
CASSYSTGIMNTEAFF
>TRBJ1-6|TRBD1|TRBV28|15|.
TGTGCCAGCAGTCCTTTACAGGGGGAGAATTCACCCCTCCACTTT
CASSPLQGENSPLHF
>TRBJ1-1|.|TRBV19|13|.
TGTGCCAGTAGTATAGAGGGCGTCACTGAAGCTTTCTTT
CASSIEGVTEAFF
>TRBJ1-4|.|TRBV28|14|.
TGTGCCAGCAGTTCCGGGTCCTCGGGTGAAAAACTGTTTTTT
CASSSGSSGEKLFF
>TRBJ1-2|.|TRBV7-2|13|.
TGTGCCAGCAGCTTAGTTCGGCAGTTCGGCTACACCTTC
CASSLVRQFGYTF
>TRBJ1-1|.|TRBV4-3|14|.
TGCGCCAGCAGCCAAGAACAGGGCTGGACTGAAGCTTTCTTT
CASSQEQGWTEAFF
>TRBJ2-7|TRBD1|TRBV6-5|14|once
TGTGCCAGCAGGGGACAGGCCTTCTCCTACGAGCAGTACTTC
CASRGQAFSYEQYF
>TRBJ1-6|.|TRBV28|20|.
TGTGCCAGCAGTTTAGGGGGCCGGACATGGGCATCCTCTTATAATTCACCCCTCCACTTT
CASSLGGRTWASSYNSPLHF
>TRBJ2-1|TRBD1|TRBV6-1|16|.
TGTGCCAGCAGTGCGCCAGGGGGTAACTCCTACAATGAGCAGTTCTTC
CASSAPGGNSYNEQFF
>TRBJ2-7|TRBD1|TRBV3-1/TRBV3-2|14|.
TGTGCCAGCAGCCAAGCAGGGGGCGGGAACGAGCAGTACTTC
CASSQAGGGNEQYF
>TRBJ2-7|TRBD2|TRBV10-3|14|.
TGTGCCATCAGCACCGGGACTAGCGGATACGAGCAGTACTTC
CAISTGTSGYEQYF
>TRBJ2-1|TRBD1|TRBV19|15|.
TGTGCCAGTAGTCTGCGGACAGGGGTAACGGATGAGCAGTTCTTC
CASSLRTGVTDEQFF
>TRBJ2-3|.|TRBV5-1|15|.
TGCGCCAGCAGCTCCTTCGGGGAGAACACAGATACGCAGTATTTT
CASSSFGENTDTQYF
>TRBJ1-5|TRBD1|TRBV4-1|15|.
TGCGCCAGCAGCCAAGGGGGACAGTATAATCAGCCCCAGCATTTT
CASSQGGQYNQPQHF
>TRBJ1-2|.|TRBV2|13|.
TGTGCCAGCAAATCTGGACAGTCTTATGGCTACACCTTC
CASKSGQSYGYTF